The entry that follows covers one TCR beta chain sequence. This specimen belongs to a study of blood T cell repertoires in COVID-19. Study as a whole: From the United States, Italy and Spain came samples of acute and convalescent COVID-19.

The CDR3 runs 14 residues. Germline V CDR1 and CDR2: MNHEY, SVGAGI. Trimming removed 6 bases from V and 4 bases from J; junction bases left unmatched: 9. Authors' methods: By means of reference gene primer amplification, nucleated cell counts were estimated. Assay: immunoSEQ multiplex PCR; the TCRdb copy retains only in-frame clones and omits some. The D gene and trimming were derived from the DNA, and the V and J assignments and clone size from that table. The data contain under 130,000 clones, approximately 80% of them singletons. The chain is built from TRBV6-5 and TRBJ2-7, with 7 bases matching TRBD1. The source material was peripheral blood. The sequence derives from an older woman with acute or convalescent COVID-19. CDR3 nucleotides: TGTGCCAGCAGGTCTACAGGGGCCTGGTACGAGCAGTACTTC. This gives the protein CASRSTGAWYEQYF.